This entry features one T cell receptor beta chain sequence. Its antigen is undetermined. Primers for the PCR totalled 60 Vbeta and 13 Jbeta. Method: immunoSEQ multiplex PCR; TCRdb's copy keeps in-frame clones and lacks some. The data hold 200,000 to 300,000 clones, with approximately 84% observed a single time. The data derive from a study of cytomegalovirus exposure and HLA in healthy donors. Whole-study context: Some 85 million unique TCRs from HLA-typed donors were held in an early data release.

General observations from the study: A later analysis showed TCR association rates differing by HLA locus, peaking at DRB1 and lowest at HLA-C. Under in vitro conditions, a few CMV-associated chains were confirmed as specific for CMV antigens. High sensitivity and specificity were reportedly achieved when the classifier diagnosed cytomegalovirus status.

The CDR3 is 13 residues long. Trimming removed 4 bases at V and 3 bases at J, with 9 bases between. Germline assignment: CDR1 WNHNN and CDR2 SYGVQD (reference sequence). The sequence came from a girl aged 2 to 9 in good health and CMV-seronegative. Sequenced input: PBMCs. The V gene is TRBV10-1, the J gene TRBJ2-5, with a possible D match to TRBD2 (5 bases). CDR3 coding DNA: TGCGCCAGCAGTGCTCACGGGGAAGAGACCCAGTACTTC. This codes for CASSAHGEETQYF.